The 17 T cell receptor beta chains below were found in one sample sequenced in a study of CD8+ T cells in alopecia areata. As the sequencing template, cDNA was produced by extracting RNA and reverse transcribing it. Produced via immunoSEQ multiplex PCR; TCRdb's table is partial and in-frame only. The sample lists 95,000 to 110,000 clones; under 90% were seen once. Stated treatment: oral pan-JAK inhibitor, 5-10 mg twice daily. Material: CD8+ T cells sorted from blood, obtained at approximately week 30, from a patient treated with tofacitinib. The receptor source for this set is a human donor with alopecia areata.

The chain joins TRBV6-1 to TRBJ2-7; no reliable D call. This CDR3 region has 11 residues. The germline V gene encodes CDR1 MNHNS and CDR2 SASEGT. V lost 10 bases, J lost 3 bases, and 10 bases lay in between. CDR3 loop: CATSEVYEQYF. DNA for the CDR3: TGTGCCACCTCAGAGGTCTACGAGCAGTACTTC.

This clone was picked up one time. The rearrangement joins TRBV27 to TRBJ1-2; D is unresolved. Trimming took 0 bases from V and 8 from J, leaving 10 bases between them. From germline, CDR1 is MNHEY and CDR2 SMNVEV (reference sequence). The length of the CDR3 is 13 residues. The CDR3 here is CASSLSMAEGYTF. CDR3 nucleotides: TGTGCCAGCAGTTTATCGATGGCCGAAGGCTACACCTTC.

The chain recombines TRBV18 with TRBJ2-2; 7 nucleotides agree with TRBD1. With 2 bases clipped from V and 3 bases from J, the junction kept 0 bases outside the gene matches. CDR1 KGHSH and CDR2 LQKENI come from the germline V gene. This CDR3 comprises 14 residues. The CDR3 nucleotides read TGTGCCAGCTCACCAGACAGGGACACCGGGGAGCTGTTTTTT. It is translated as CASSPDRDTGELFF.

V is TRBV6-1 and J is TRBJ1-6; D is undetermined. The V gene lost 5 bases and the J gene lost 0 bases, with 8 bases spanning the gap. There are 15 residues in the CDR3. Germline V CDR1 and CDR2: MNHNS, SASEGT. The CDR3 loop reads CASSSPSSYNSPLHF. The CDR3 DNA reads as TGTGCCAGCAGTAGTCCCAGCTCCTATAATTCACCCCTCCACTTT.

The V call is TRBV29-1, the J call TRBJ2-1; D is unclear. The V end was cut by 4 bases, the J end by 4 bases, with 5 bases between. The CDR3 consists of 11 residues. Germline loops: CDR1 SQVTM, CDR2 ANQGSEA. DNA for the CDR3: TGCAGCGTTGTCACGTACAATGAGCAGTTCTTC. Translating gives CSVVTYNEQFF.

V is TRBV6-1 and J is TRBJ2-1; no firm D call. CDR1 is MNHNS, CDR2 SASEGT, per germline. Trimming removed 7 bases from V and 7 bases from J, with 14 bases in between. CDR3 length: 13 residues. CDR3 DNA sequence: TGTGCCAGCACAGACCCCTTCGGGAATGAGCAGTTCTTC. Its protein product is CASTDPFGNEQFF.

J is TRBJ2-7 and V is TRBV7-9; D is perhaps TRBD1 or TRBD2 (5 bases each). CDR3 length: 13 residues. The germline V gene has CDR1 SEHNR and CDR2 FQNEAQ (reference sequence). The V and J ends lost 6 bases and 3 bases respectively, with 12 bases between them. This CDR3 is CASRAGTYYEQYF. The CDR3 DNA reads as TGTGCCAGCAGGGCAGGGACCTACTACGAGCAGTACTTC.

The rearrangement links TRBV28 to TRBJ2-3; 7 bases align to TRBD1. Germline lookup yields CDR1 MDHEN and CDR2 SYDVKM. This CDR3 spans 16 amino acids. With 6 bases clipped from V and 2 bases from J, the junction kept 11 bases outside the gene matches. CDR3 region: CASRFGQEPPTDTQYF. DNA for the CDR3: TGTGCCAGCAGATTTGGACAGGAGCCCCCCACAGATACGCAGTATTTT.

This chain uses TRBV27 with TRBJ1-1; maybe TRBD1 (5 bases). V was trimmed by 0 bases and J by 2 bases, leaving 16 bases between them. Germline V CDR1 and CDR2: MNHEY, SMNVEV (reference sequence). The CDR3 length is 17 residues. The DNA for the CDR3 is TGTGCCAGCAGTTTATCAGGGGCTTTATTCTTTAACACTGAAGCTTTCTTT. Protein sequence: CASSLSGALFFNTEAFF.

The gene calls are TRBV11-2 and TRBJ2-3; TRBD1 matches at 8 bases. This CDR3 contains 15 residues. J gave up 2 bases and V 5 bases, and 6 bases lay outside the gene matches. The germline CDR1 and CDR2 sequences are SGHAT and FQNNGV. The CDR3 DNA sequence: TGTGCCAGCAGCCACCGGGACAGGAACACAGATACGCAGTATTTT. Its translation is CASSHRDRNTDTQYF.

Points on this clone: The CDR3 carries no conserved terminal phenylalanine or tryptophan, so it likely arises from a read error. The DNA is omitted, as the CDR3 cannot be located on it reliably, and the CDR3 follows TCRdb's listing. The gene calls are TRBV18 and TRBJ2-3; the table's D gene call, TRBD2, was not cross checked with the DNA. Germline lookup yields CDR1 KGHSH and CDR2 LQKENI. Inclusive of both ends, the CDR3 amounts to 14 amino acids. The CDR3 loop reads CASSPFGLAGPYEA.

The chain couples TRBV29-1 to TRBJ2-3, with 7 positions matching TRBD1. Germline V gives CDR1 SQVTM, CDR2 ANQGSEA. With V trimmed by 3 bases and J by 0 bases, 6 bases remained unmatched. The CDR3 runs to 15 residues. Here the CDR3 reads CSVEGDRTSTDTQYF. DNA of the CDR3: TGCAGCGTTGAGGGGGACAGAACTAGCACAGATACGCAGTATTTT.

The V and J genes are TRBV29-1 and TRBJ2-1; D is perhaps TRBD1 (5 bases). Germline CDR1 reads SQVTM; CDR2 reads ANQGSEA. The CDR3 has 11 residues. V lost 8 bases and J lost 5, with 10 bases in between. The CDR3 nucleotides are TGCAGCATCGGACACGACAATGAGCAGTTCTTC. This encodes CSIGHDNEQFF.

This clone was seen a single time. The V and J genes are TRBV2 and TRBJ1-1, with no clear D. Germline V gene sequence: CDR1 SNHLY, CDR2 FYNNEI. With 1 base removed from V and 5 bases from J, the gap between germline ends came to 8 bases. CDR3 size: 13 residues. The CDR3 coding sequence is TGTGCCAGCAGTGAAGTGGCCGGGACTGAAGCTTTCTTT. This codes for CASSEVAGTEAFF.

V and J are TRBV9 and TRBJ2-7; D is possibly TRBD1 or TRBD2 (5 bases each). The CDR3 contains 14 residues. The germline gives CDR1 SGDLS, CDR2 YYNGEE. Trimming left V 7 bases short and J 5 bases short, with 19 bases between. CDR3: CASSKTGTIDEQYF. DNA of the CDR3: TGTGCCAGCTCCAAGACGGGGACGATAGACGAGCAGTACTTC.

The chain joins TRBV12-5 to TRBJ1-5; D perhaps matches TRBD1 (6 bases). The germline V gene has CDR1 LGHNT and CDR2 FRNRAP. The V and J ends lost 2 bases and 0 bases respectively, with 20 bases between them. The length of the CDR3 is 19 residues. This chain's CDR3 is CASGLPPDSHRYSNQPQHF. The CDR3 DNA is TGTGCTAGTGGTTTGCCCCCGGACAGCCACCGCTATAGCAATCAGCCCCAGCATTTT.

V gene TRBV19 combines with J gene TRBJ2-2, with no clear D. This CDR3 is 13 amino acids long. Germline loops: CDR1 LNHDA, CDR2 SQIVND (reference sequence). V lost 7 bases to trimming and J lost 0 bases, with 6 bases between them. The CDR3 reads CASMRANTGELFF. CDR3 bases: TGTGCCAGTATGCGCGCGAACACCGGGGAGCTGTTTTTT.